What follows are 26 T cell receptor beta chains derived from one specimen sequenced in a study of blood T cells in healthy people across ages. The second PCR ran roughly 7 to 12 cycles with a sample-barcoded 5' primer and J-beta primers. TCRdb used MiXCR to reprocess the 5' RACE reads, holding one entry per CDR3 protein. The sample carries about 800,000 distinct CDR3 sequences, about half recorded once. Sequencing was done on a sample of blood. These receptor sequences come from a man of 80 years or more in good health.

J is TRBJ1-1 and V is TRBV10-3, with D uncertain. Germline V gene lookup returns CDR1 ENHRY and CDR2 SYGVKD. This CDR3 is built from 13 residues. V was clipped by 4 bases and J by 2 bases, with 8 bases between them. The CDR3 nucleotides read TGTGCCATCAGTGTGACGGAAAACACTGAAGCTTTCTTT. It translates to CAISVTENTEAFF.

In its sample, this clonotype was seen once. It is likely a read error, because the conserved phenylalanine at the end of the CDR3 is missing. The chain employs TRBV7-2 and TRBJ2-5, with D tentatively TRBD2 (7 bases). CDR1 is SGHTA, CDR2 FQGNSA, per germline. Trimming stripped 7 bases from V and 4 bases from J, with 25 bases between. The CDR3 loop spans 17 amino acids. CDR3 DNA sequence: TGTGCCAGCAACCTAAAGGCGGGGGCCCAGCGTCGAGAGACCCAGTACATC. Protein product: CASNLKAGAQRRETQYI.

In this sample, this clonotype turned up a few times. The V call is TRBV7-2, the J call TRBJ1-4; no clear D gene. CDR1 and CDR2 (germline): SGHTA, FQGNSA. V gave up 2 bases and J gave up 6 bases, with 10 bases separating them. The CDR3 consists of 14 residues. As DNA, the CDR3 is TGTGCCAGCAGCTTATCCCCCGCGCATGAAAAACTGTTTTTT. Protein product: CASSLSPAHEKLFF. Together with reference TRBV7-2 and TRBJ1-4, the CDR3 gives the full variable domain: GAGVSQSPSNKVTEKGKDVELRCDPISGHTALYWYRQSLGQGLEFLIYFQGNSAPDKSGLPSDRFSAERTGGSVSTLTIQRTQQEDSAVYLCASSLSPAHEKLFFGSGTQLSVL.

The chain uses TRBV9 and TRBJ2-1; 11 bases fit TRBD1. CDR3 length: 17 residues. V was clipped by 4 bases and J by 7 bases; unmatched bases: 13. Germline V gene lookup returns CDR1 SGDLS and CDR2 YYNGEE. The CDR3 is CASSTSRTGGVGNEQFF. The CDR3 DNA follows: TGTGCCAGCAGCACCTCACGGACAGGGGGCGTGGGGAATGAGCAGTTCTTC. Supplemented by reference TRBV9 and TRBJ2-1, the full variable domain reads DSGVTQTPKHLITATGQRVTLRCSPRSGDLSVYWYQQSLDQGLQFLIQYYNGEERAKGNILERFSAQQFPDLHSELNLSSLELGDSALYFCASSTSRTGGVGNEQFFGPGTRLTVL.

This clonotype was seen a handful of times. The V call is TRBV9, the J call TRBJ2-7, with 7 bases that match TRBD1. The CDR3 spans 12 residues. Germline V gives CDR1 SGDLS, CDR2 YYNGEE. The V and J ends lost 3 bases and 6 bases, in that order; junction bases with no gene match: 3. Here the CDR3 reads CASSEQGTEQYF. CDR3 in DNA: TGTGCCAGCAGCGAACAGGGGACCGAGCAGTACTTC.

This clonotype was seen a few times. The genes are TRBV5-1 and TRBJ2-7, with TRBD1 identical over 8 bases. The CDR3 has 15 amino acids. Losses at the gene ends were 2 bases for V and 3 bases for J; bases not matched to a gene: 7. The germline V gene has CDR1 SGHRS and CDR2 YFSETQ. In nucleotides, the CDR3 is TGCGCCAGCAGCTTCCTCCAGGGGGCTTACTACGAGCAGTACTTC. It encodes CASSFLQGAYYEQYF.

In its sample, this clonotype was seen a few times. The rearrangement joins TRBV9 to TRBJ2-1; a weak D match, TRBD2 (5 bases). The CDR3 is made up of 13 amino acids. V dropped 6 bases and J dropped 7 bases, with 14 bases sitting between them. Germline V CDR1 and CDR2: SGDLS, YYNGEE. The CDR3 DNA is TGTGCCAGCACCCGAGAGGGTAAGAATGAGCAGTTCTTC. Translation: CASTREGKNEQFF.

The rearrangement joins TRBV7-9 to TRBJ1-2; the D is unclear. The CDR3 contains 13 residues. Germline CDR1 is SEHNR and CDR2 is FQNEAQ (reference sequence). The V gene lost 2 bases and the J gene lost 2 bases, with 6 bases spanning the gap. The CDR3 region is CASSLIANYGYTF. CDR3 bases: TGTGCCAGCAGCTTAATTGCGAACTATGGCTACACCTTC.

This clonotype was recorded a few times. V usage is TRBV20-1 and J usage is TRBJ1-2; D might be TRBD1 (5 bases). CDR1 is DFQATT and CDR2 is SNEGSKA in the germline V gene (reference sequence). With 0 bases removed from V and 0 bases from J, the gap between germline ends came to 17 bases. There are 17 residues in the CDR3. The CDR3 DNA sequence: TGCAGTGCTAGAGATCTGGCCAGGGCGGGGGCTAACTATGGCTACACCTTC. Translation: CSARDLARAGANYGYTF.

For the CDR3, the DNA is TGTGCCAGCAGCAAGCGGGACGCCTACAATGAGCAGTTCTTC. As protein: CASSKRDAYNEQFF. The genes are TRBV7-2 and TRBJ2-1; TRBD2 matches 7 bases. Germline V gene lookup returns CDR1 SGHTA and CDR2 FQGNSA. The ends lost 5 bases at V and 2 bases at J; junction bases unmatched: 3. The CDR3 covers 14 residues. Drawing the rest from reference TRBV7-2 and TRBJ2-1, the complete variable domain is GAGVSQSPSNKVTEKGKDVELRCDPISGHTALYWYRQSLGQGLEFLIYFQGNSAPDKSGLPSDRFSAERTGGSVSTLTIQRTQQEDSAVYLCASSKRDAYNEQFFGPGTRLTVL.

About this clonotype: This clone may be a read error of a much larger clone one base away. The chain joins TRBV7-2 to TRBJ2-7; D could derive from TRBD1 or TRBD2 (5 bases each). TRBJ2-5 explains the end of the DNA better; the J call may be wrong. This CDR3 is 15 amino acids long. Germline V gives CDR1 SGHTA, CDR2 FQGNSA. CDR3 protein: CASSLGTGTRGTQYF. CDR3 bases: TGTGCCAGCAGCTTAGGGACCGGGACGAGGGGGACCCAGTACTTC.

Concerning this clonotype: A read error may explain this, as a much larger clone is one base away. The CDR3 loop is CAIRGSLQGHEQYF. CDR3 DNA sequence: TGTGCCATCAGAGGCTCTTTACAGGGTCACGAGCAGTACTTC. The chain recombines TRBV10-3 with TRBJ2-7; maybe TRBD1 (6 bases). Trimming stripped 6 bases from V and 5 bases from J, with 17 bases between. Germline values: CDR1 ENHRY, CDR2 SYGVKD. There are 14 residues in the CDR3.

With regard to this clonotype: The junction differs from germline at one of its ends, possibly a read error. This CDR3 reads CSAGREQGGLANSDEQYF. CDR3 DNA sequence: TGCAGTGCTGGCAGGGAGCAGGGGGGGCTAGCGAACTCCGACGAGCAGTACTTC. This chain uses TRBV20-1 with TRBJ2-7; D is perhaps TRBD1 or TRBD2 (7 bases each). CDR1 DFQATT and CDR2 SNEGSKA come from the germline V gene (reference sequence). The CDR3 has 18 residues.

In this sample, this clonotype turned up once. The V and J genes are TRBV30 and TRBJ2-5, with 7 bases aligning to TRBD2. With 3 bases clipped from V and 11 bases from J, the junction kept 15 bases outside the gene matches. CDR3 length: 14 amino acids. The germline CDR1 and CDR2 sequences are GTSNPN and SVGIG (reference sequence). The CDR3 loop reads CAWSPDGSGRVQYF. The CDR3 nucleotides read TGTGCCTGGAGCCCCGACGGCTCGGGGAGGGTGCAGTACTTC.

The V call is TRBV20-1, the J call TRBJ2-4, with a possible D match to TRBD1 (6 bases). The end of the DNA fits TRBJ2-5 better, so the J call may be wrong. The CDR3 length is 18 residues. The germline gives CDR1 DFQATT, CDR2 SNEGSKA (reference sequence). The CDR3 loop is CSARDLGGDLREPKTQYF. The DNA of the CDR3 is TGCAGTGCTAGAGATTTAGGGGGTGATTTAAGGGAGCCAAAGACCCAGTACTTC.

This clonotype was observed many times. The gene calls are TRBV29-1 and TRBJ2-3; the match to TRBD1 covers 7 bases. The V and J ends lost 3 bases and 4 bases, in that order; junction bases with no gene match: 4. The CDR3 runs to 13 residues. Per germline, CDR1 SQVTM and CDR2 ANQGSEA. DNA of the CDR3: TGCAGCGTTGAGTTAGGGGGCCCAGATACGCAGTATTTT. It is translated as CSVELGGPDTQYF.

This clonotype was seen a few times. CDR3 bases: TGTGCCACTTGGACCCGGACTAGCGGATACGAGCAGTACTTC. This encodes CATWTRTSGYEQYF. The chain is built from TRBV28 and TRBJ2-7; 10 bases align to TRBD2. The V gene end was trimmed by 10 bases and the J gene end by 4 bases; junction bases not matched to a gene: 10. This CDR3 is built from 14 residues. Germline V gene lookup returns CDR1 MDHEN and CDR2 SYDVKM.

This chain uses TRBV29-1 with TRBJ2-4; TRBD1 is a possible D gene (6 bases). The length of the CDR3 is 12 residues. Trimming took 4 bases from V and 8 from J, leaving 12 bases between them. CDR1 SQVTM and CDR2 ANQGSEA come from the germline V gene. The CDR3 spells CSVAGAEDIQYF. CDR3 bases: TGCAGCGTTGCAGGGGCGGAAGACATTCAGTACTTC.

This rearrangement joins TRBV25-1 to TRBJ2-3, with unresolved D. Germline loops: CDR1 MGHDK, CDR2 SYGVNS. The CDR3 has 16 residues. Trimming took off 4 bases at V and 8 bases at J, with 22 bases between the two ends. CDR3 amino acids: CASSATYQGPLGTQYF. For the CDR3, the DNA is TGTGCCAGCAGTGCTACTTATCAAGGGCCGTTAGGTACGCAGTATTTT. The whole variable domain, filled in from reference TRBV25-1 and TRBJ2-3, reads EADIYQTPRYLVIGTGKKITLECSQTMGHDKMYWYQQDPGMELHLIHYSYGVNSTEKGDLSSESTVSRIRTEHFPLTLESARPSHTSQYLCASSATYQGPLGTQYFGPGTRLTVL.

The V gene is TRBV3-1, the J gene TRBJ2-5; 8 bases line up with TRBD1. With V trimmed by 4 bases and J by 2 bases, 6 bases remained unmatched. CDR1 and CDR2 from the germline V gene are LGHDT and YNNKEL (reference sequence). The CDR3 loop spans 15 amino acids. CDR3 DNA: TGTGCCAGCAGCCCCTGGGACAGGCCGCAAGAGACCCAGTACTTC. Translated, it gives CASSPWDRPQETQYF.

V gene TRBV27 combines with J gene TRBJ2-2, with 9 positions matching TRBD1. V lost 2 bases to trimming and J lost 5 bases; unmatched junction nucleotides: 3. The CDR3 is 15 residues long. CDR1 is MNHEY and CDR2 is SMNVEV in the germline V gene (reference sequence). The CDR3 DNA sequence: TGTGCCAGCAGTTTAAGACAGGGGGGGACCGGGGAGCTGTTTTTT. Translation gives CASSLRQGGTGELFF.

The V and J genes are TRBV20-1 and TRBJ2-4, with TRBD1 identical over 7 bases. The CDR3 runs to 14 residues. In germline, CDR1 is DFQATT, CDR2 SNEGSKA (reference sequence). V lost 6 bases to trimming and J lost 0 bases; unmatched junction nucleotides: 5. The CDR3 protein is CSAMGTAAKNIQYF. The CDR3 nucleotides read TGCAGTGCAATGGGGACAGCAGCCAAAAACATTCAGTACTTC.

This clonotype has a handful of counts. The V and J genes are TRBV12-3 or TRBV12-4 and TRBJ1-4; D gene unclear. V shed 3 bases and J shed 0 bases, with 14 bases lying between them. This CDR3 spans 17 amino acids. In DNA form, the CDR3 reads TGTGCCAGCAGTTTTGGAACGGCCCCTGCAACTAATGAAAAACTGTTTTTT. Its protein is CASSFGTAPATNEKLFF.

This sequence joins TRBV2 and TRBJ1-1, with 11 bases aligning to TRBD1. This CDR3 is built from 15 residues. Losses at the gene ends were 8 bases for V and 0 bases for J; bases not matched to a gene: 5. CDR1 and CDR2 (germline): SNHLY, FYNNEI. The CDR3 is CASGGDRGMNTEAFF. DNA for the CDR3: TGTGCCAGCGGGGGGGACAGGGGGATGAACACTGAAGCTTTCTTT.

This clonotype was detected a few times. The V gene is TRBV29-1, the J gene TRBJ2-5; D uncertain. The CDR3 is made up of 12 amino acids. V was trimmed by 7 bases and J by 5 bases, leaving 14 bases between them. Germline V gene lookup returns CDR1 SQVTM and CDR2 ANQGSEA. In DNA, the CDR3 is TGCAGCGCAGAAAGGCTGGGGGAGACCCAGTACTTC. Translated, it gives CSAERLGETQYF.

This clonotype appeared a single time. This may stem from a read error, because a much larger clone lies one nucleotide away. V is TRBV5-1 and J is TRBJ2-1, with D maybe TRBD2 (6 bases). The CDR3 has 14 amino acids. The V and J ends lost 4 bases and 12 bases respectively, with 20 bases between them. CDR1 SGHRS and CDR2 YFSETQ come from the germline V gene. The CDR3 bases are TGCGCCAGCAGCGTGTTCGCGGGGCCGGGCGGGCAGTTCTTC. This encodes CASSVFAGPGGQFF.